This paragraph covers one T cell receptor (beta chain) sequence. Its antigen is undetermined. The CDR3 sequence is 15 residues long. V was clipped by 3 bases and J by 4 bases; unmatched bases: 6. Per germline, CDR1 SEHNR and CDR2 FQNEAQ (reference sequence). This entry belongs to a study of OX40 agonist ivuxolimab in advanced cancers. Study summary: With ivuxolimab, an agonistic anti-OX40 (CD134) antibody, patients were treated. Patients were dosed intravenously with ivuxolimab at 0.01 to 10 mg/kg every 2 weeks. Overall study findings and caveats: People who partly responded at 0.1-3.0 mg/kg had some of the least clonal expansion seen. There was clonal expansion of CD4+ and CD8+ blood T cells by week 6 at 0.1 to 3.0 mg/kg.

Sequencing was performed with immunoSEQ multiplex PCR; in TCRdb, only in-frame clones are kept and a portion is missing. The table shows some 74,000 clones, with around 93% occurring only once. This sequence was found in an adult with an advanced solid tumor such as melanoma, head and neck, liver or kidney cancer. Specimen: CD4+ or CD8+ T cells sorted from blood, collected in a trial of the OX40 agonist ivuxolimab. The V gene is TRBV7-9, the J gene TRBJ1-2, with 9 nucleotides matching TRBD1. CDR3 sequence (DNA): TGTGCCAGCAGCTTTCGACAGGGGGTTCGCTATGGCTACACCTTC. Amino acid sequence: CASSFRQGVRYGYTF.